This T cell receptor (beta chain) was recovered during a study of response to subunit inactivated influenza vaccine. Study-wide results and limits: The authors offered the suggestion that each seasonal influenza vaccination recruits few new T cells.

TCRdb reprocessed the RT-PCR reads via MiXCR and lists one record per CDR3 protein. The sample includes 650,000 to 850,000 distinct CDR3 sequences, around 13% of them seen just once. A remark on this clonotype: Antigen: not known.

The CDR3 extends over 14 amino acids. Germline values: CDR1 SGHDN, CDR2 FVKESK. With 0 bases removed from V and 3 bases from J, the gap between germline ends came to 9 bases. The sample in question was PBMCs from blood, obtained less than 15 days before vaccination. The chain joins TRBV14 to TRBJ2-7, with no clear D. This TCR came from a man aged 50 or older who received an inactivated influenza vaccine. DNA of the CDR3: TGTGCCAGCAGCCAAGATGGCACTATCTACGAGCAGTACTTC. Protein product: CASSQDGTIYEQYF.